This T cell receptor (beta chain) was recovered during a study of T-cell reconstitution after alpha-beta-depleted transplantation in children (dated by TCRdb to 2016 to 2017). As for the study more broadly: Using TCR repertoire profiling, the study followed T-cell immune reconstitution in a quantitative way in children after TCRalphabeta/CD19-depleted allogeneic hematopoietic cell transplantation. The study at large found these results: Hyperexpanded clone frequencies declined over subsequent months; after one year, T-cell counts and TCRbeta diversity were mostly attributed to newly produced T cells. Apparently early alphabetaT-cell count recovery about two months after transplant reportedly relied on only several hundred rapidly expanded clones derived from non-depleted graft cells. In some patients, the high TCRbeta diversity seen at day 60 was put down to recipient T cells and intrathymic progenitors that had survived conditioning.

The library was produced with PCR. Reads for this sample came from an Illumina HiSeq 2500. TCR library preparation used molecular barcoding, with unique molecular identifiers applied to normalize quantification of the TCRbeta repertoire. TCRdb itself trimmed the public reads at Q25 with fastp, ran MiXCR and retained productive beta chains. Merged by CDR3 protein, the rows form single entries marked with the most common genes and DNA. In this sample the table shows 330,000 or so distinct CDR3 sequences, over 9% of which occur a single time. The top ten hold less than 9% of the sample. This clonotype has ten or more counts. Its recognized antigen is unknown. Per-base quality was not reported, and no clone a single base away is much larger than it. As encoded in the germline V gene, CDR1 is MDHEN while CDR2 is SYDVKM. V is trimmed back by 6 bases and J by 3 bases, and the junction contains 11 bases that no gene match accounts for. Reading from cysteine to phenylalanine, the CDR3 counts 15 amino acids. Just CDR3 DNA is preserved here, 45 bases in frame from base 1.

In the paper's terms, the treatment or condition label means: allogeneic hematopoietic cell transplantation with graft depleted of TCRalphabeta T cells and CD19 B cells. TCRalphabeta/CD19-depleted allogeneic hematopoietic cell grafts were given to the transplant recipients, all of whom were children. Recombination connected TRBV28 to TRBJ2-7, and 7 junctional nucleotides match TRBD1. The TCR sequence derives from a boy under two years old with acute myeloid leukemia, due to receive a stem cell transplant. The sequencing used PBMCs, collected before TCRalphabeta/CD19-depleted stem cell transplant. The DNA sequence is TGTGCCAGCAGCCTAGCCTGGACAGGTAGCTACGAGCAGTACTTC. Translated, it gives CASSLAWTGSYEQYF.